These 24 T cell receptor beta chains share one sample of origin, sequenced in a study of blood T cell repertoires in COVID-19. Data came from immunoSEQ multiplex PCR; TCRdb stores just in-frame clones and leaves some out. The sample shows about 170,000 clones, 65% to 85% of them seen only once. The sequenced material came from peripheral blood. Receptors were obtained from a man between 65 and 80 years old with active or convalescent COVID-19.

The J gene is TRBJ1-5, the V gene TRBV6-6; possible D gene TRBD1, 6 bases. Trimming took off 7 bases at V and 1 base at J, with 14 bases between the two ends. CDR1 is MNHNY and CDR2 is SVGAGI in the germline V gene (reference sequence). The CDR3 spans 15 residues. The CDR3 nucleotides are TGTGCCAGCAAGGAACAGGGAAGGAGCAATCAGCCCCAGCATTTT. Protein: CASKEQGRSNQPQHF.

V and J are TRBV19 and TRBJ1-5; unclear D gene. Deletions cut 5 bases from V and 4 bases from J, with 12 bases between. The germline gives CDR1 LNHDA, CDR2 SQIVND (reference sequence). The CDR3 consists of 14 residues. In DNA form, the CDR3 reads TGTGCCAGTAGTGCCCGGGAATGGAATCAGCCCCAGCATTTT. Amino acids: CASSAREWNQPQHF.

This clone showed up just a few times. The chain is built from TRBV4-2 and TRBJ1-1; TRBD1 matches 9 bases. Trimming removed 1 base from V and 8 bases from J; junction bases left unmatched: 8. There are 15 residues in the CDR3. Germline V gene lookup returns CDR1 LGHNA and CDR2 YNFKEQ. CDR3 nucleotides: TGTGCCAGCAGCCAAGGAAAGGACAGGGGACAGGAAGCTTTCTTT. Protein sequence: CASSQGKDRGQEAFF.

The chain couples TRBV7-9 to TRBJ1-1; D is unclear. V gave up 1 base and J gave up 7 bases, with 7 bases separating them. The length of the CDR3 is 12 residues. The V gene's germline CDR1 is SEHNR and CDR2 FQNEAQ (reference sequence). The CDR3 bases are TGTGCCAGCAGCTTAGAGAGGAGTGAAGCTTTCTTT. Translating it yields CASSLERSEAFF.

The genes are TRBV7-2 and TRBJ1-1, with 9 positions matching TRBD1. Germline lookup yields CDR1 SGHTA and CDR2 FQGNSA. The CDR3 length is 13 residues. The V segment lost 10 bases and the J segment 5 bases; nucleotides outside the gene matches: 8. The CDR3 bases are TGTGCCACCCTACAGGGGGCTGCAACTGAAGCTTTCTTT. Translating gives CATLQGAATEAFF. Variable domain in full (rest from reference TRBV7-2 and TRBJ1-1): GAGVSQSPSNKVTEKGKDVELRCDPISGHTALYWYRQSLGQGLEFLIYFQGNSAPDKSGLPSDRFSAERTGGSVSTLTIQRTQQEDSAVYLCATLQGAATEAFFGQGTRLTVV.

The CDR3 DNA sequence: TGCGCCAGCAGCCGACAGTTTCCTAGCACAGATACGCAGTATTTT. Protein: CASSRQFPSTDTQYF. The genes are TRBV4-1 and TRBJ2-3; tentative D call: TRBD1 (5 bases). The germline V gene encodes CDR1 MGHRA and CDR2 YSYEKL. V was pared by 4 bases and J by 0 bases, with 11 bases between. The CDR3 consists of 15 residues.

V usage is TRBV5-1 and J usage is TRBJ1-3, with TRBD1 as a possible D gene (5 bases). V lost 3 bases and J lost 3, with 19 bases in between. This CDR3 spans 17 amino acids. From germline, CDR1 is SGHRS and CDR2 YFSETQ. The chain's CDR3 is CASSSQGNGFLGNTIYF. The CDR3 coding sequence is TGCGCCAGCAGCTCTCAGGGCAATGGTTTTCTTGGAAACACCATATATTTT.

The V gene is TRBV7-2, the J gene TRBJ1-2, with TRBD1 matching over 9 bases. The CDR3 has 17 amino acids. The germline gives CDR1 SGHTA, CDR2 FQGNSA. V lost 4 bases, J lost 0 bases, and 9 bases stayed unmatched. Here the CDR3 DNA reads TGTGCCAGCAGCTCTTACCGGGACAGGGTGTCTAACTATGGCTACACCTTC. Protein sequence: CASSSYRDRVSNYGYTF.

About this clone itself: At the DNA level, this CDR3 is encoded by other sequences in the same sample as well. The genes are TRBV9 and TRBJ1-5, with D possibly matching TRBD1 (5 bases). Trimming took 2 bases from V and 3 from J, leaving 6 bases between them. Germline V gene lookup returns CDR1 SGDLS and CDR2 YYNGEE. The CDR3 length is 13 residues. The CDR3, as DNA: TGTGCCAGCAGCGTGGACATCAATCAGCCCCAGCATTTT. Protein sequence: CASSVDINQPQHF.

The CDR3 sequence: CSVGTGGQGGYGYTF. In nucleotides, the CDR3 is TGCAGCGTTGGCACAGGAGGACAGGGTGGATATGGCTACACCTTC. The J gene is TRBJ1-2, the V gene TRBV29-1, with 8 bases fitting TRBD1. The CDR3 has 15 residues. The V gene's germline CDR1 is SQVTM and CDR2 ANQGSEA. V shed 4 bases and J 5 bases; nucleotides not matched to a gene: 12.

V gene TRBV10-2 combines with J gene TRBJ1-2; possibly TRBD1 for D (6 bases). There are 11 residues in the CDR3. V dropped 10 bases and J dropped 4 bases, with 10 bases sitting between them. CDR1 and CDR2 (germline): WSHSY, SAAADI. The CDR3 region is CATQDSYGYTF. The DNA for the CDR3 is TGCGCCACCCAGGACAGCTATGGCTACACCTTC.

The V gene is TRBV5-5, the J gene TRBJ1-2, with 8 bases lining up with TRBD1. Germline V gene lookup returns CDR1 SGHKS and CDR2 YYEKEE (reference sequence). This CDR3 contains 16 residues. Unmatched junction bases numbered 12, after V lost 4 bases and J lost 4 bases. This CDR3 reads CASSPEAAGGFYGYTF. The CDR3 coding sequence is TGTGCCAGCAGCCCAGAGGCGGCAGGGGGCTTCTATGGCTACACCTTC.

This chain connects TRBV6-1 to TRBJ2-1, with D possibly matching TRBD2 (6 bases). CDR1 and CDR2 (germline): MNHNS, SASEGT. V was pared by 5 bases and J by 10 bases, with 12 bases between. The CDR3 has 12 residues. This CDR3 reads CASSYGGYEQFF. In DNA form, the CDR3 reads TGTGCCAGCAGTTATGGGGGGTACGAGCAGTTCTTC.

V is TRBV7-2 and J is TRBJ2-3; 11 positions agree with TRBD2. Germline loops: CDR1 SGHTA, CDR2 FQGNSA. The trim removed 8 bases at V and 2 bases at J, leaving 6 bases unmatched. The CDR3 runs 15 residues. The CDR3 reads CASCSSGGYTDTQYF. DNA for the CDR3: TGTGCCAGCTGTTCTAGCGGGGGGTACACAGATACGCAGTATTTT.

This CDR3 is CASSTDRTYGYTF. CDR3 in DNA: TGTGCCAGCAGCACCGACAGGACCTATGGCTACACCTTC. V usage is TRBV6-6 and J usage is TRBJ1-2, with D tentatively TRBD1 (6 bases). V dropped 6 bases and J dropped 4 bases, with 12 bases sitting between them. CDR3 length: 13 amino acids. Germline V gene lookup returns CDR1 MNHNY and CDR2 SVGAGI (reference sequence).

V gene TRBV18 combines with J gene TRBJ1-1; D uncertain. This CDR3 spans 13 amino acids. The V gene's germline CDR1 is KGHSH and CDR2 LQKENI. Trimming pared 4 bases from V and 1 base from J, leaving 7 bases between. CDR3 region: CASSRGWNTEAFF. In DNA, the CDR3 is TGTGCCAGCTCACGCGGGTGGAACACTGAAGCTTTCTTT.

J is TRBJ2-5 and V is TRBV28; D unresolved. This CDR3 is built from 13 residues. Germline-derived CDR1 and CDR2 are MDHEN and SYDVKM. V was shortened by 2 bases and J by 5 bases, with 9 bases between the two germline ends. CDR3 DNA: TGTGCCAGCAGTTTAATGGCGGAGGAGACCCAGTACTTC. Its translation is CASSLMAEETQYF.

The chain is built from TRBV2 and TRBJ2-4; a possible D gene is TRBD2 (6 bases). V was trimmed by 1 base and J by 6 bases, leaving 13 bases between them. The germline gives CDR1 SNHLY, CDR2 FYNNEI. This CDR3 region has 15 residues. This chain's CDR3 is CASSEGGTGGNIQYF. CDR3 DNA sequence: TGTGCCAGCAGTGAAGGAGGGACCGGGGGAAACATTCAGTACTTC.

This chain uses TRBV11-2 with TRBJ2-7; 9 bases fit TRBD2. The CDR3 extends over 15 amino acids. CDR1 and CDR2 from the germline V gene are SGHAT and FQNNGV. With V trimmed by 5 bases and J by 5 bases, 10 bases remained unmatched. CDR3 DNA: TGTGCCAGCAGCACCTATAGCGGGAGAGGGAACGAGCAGTACTTC. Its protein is CASSTYSGRGNEQYF.

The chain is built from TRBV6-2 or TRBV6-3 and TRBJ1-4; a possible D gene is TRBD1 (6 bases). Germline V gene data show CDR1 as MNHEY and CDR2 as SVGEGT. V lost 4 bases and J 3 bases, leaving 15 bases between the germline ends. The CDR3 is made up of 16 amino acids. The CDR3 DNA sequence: TGTGCCAGCAGTTCCTTGCCGGCAGGGGCTAATGAAAAACTGTTTTTT. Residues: CASSSLPAGANEKLFF.

The CDR3 DNA reads as TGTGCCAGCTCACCGACGAGGACAGCTGAAAAACTGTTTTTT. This encodes CASSPTRTAEKLFF. V usage is TRBV18 and J usage is TRBJ1-4, with D possibly being TRBD1 (6 bases). This CDR3 region has 14 residues. With 3 bases removed from V and 7 bases from J, the gap between germline ends came to 12 bases. Germline CDR1 and CDR2: KGHSH and LQKENI.

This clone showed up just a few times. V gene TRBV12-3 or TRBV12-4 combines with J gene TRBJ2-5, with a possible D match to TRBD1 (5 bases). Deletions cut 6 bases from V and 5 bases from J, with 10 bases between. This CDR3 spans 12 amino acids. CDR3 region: CASRAGSETQYF. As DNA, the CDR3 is TGTGCCAGCAGAGCAGGGTCGGAGACCCAGTACTTC.

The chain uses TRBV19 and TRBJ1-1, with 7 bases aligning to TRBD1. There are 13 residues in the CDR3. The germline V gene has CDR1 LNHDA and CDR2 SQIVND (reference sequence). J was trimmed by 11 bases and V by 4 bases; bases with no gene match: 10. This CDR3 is CASSTQTGRTAFF. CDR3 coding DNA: TGTGCCAGTAGTACGCAGACAGGGCGGACGGCTTTCTTT.

This CDR3 is CASRRTGSGTEAFF. CDR3 coding DNA: TGTGCCAGCAGAAGGACAGGGTCGGGCACTGAAGCTTTCTTT. The rearrangement links TRBV6-5 to TRBJ1-1, with 8 bases identical to TRBD1. CDR1 is MNHEY, CDR2 SVGAGI, per germline. There are 14 residues in the CDR3. Losses at the gene ends were 6 bases for V and 4 bases for J; bases not matched to a gene: 7.